The clone carrying this T cell receptor (beta chain) turned up a few times. Its antigen remains unidentified. This sample stems from a study of Ad26.COV2.S vaccination and SARS-CoV-2 variants. As for the study in general: Dosing was one shot or two shots 56 days apart.

Using immunoSEQ multiplex PCR, the repertoire was profiled, and TCRdb retains in-frame clones only, with some absent. This table has about 400,000 clones, around four fifths appearing once. Treatment specified: about 20 received Ad26.COV2.S at low or high dose, single or two shots; about five received placebo; per-sample allocation not given. The samples date from day 63 after the first vaccine or placebo injection. A Boston donor was an adult aged 18-55 years. Deletions cut 10 bases from V and 1 base from J, with 13 bases between. The CDR3 has 13 residues. The germline gives CDR1 SEHNR, CDR2 FQNEAQ (reference sequence). Study-wide findings and caveats: From the TCR breadth and depth analyses, total T cell responses may have been underestimated. Vaccine recipients and placebo recipients showed similar non-spike TCR breadth.

The chain recombines TRBV7-9 with TRBJ1-2, with D perhaps TRBD1 (5 bases). The sample here was peripheral blood, taken in a trial of Ad26.COV2.S vaccine versus placebo. This clonotype was sampled from a person aged 18 to 65 who received the Ad26.COV2.S COVID-19 vaccine or a placebo. The CDR3 protein is CATLRGGNYGYTF. The CDR3 DNA is TGTGCCACATTGCGGGGGGGTAACTATGGCTACACCTTC.